Listed here is a single T cell receptor (beta chain). Its antigen is undetermined. The data derive from a study of Ad26.COV2.S vaccination and SARS-CoV-2 variants. Study findings and constraints: In TCR breadth and depth analyses, total T cell responses may have been underestimated. Vaccine recipients posted higher spike-specific TCR breadth than their placebo counterparts. Placebo recipients and vaccine recipients were similar in non-spike TCR breadth.

TCRdb keeps only in-frame clones here, not all; method: immunoSEQ multiplex PCR. The sample lists some 180,000 clones; approximately 90% were seen once. The origin of this receptor is a human donor who had recovered from COVID-19. Here the sequenced sample was peripheral blood, taken after recovery from COVID-19.

The CDR3 region has the DNA TGTGCCACCAGCAGTGATCCGGGACTCTTCACAGATACGCAGTATTTT. It yields the protein CATSSDPGLFTDTQYF. The rearrangement joins TRBV15 to TRBJ2-3, with a tentative D call TRBD2 (6 bases). There are 16 residues in the CDR3. CDR1 is LNHNV, CDR2 YYDKDF, per germline (reference sequence). V was trimmed by 3 bases and J by 2 bases, leaving 15 bases between them.